This TCR beta chain was sequenced in a study of T cells expressing NK-cell markers. About the study: Beta-chain profiling covered CD3+CD56+NKG2C+, CD3+CD56+NKG2C- and CD3+CD56-NKG2C+ sorted subsets. Study-wide findings and caveats: Of the CD8+ T cell pool in several donors, roughly 1.0-8% was accounted for by dominant NKG2C+ clonotypes. Expanded NKG2C+ T cell clones were not confirmed as HCMV-specific.

The CDR3 runs 15 residues. Germline V gene lookup returns CDR1 DFQATT and CDR2 SNEGSKA (reference sequence). TCRdb reprocessed the 5' RACE reads and reports one entry per CDR3 protein, with no DNA. Its listing shows 550,000 to 600,000 distinct CDR3 sequences. On this clonotype: Its antigen is unidentified.

The sample comprised blood T cells: a sorted CD56 or NKG2C T cell subset, CD4+ or CD8+ T cells, or bulk PBMC T cells (not recorded which). The chain recombines TRBV20-1 with TRBJ1-4; the D call from TCRdb, TRBD1, cannot be confirmed without DNA. The TCR originated in a man younger than 35 in good health. CDR3 sequence: CSARPPTGGFGKLFF.